Listed here are 23 T cell receptor beta chains from one sample, sequenced in a study of human T cells and chemical hapten exposure. Time point described: patch test 1, 2 weeks after DPC sensitization. Treatment specified: therapeutic diphenylcyclopropenone sensitization with weekly scalp DPC. One entry per CDR3 protein results from TCRdb running MiXCR on the RACE reads. The table includes about 99,000 distinct CDR3 sequences, around 12% detected once. The source was whole blood, collected in connection with sensitization to the hapten diphenylcyclopropenone (DPC). These receptors all come from a woman in her thirties or forties with alopecia areata. Some clones in this sample may be carry-over from other donors' samples.

This clonotype turned up a few times. The chain has TRBV7-3 and TRBJ2-5, with D tentatively TRBD2 (5 bases). V lost 5 bases to trimming and J lost 4 bases, with 26 bases between them. The CDR3 runs 18 residues. The germline V gene has CDR1 SGHTA and CDR2 FQGTGA. CDR3 nucleotides: TGTGCCAGCAGCCTTAAATCTGTGGACTCCCTCACCCCAGAGACCCAGTACTTC. Encoded protein: CASSLKSVDSLTPETQYF.

This clonotype was seen a handful of times. The V and J genes are TRBV5-4 and TRBJ2-6; D may be TRBD1 or TRBD2 (5 bases each). Germline lookup yields CDR1 SGHNT and CDR2 YYREEE (reference sequence). Trimming pared 0 bases from V and 0 bases from J, leaving 7 bases between. This CDR3 has 16 residues. This CDR3 is CASSLAGSSGANVLTF. Written as DNA, the CDR3 is TGTGCCAGCAGCTTGGCAGGGAGCTCTGGGGCCAACGTCCTGACTTTC.

This clonotype was seen more than once but under ten times. V usage is TRBV4-2 and J usage is TRBJ2-7; TRBD2 matches 14 bases. Germline-derived CDR1 and CDR2 are LGHNA and YNFKEQ. The trim removed 4 bases at V and 1 base at J, leaving 9 bases unmatched. The CDR3 covers 18 residues. The chain's CDR3 is CASSLDGTSGSTSYEQYF. The CDR3 DNA follows: TGTGCCAGCAGCCTGGACGGGACTAGCGGGAGCACTTCCTACGAGCAGTACTTC.

There are a few counts of this clonotype. CDR3 region: CASSPPKTHTSAPDTQYF. The CDR3 region has the DNA TGTGCCAGCTCACCACCGAAGACTCACACCTCGGCCCCAGATACGCAGTATTTT. The rearrangement joins TRBV18 to TRBJ2-3; D gene ambiguous. Germline CDR1 and CDR2: KGHSH and LQKENI. The CDR3 loop spans 18 amino acids. The ends were cut back, 0 bases at V and 4 bases at J, with 20 bases in the middle.

The chain employs TRBV7-2 and TRBJ2-2, with 12 bases identical to TRBD2. Germline loops: CDR1 SGHTA, CDR2 FQGNSA. J was trimmed by 6 bases and V by 5 bases; bases with no gene match: 7. The CDR3 extends over 16 amino acids. CDR3 region: CASSRRTSGNAGELFF. In DNA form, the CDR3 reads TGTGCCAGCAGCCGAAGGACTAGCGGGAATGCCGGGGAGCTGTTTTTT. The whole variable domain, filled in from reference TRBV7-2 and TRBJ2-2, reads GAGVSQSPSNKVTEKGKDVELRCDPISGHTALYWYRQSLGQGLEFLIYFQGNSAPDKSGLPSDRFSAERTGGSVSTLTIQRTQQEDSAVYLCASSRRTSGNAGELFFGEGSRLTVL.

CDR3: CASSAPSGGGFSTDTQYF. For the CDR3, the DNA is TGTGCCAGCAGCGCACCTAGCGGGGGGGGTTTTAGCACAGATACGCAGTATTTT. This chain connects TRBV6-1 to TRBJ2-3, with 12 bases matching TRBD2. With 6 bases clipped from V and 0 bases from J, the junction kept 10 bases outside the gene matches. Per the germline V gene, CDR1 is MNHNS and CDR2 is SASEGT. This CDR3 is built from 18 residues.

The sample holds a few counts of this clonotype. This chain joins TRBV11-1 and TRBJ2-3; D gene uncertain. From germline, CDR1 is SGHAT and CDR2 FQDESV (reference sequence). Trimming stripped 4 bases from V and 6 bases from J, with 8 bases between. The CDR3 runs 12 residues. The CDR3 here is CASSSVVDTQYF. The CDR3 DNA sequence: TGTGCCAGCAGCTCCGTCGTTGATACGCAGTATTTT.

This clonotype came up many times. The chain is built from TRBV6-2 or TRBV6-3 and TRBJ1-5; no clear D gene. The CDR3 consists of 14 residues. Germline CDR1 is MNHEY and CDR2 is SVGEGT. The ends were cut back, 0 bases at V and 3 bases at J, with 6 bases in the middle. The CDR3 bases are TGTGCCAGCAGTTACTCGGACCCCAATCAGCCCCAGCATTTT. Residues: CASSYSDPNQPQHF.

This clonotype has more than one count but fewer than ten. The chain employs TRBV2 and TRBJ2-3; a possible D gene is TRBD2 (6 bases). Germline V gives CDR1 SNHLY, CDR2 FYNNEI. The CDR3 runs 14 residues. V was pared by 6 bases and J by 2 bases, with 12 bases between. The DNA of the CDR3 is TGTGCCAGCAGGGGAGGACTAACCACAGATACGCAGTATTTT. It is translated as CASRGGLTTDTQYF.

This chain joins TRBV7-6 and TRBJ2-1; 8 nucleotides match TRBD2. V shed 0 bases, J shed 8 bases, and the junction held 6 bases outside the gene matches. CDR3 size: 15 residues. From germline, CDR1 is SGHVS and CDR2 FNYEAQ. The CDR3 protein is CASSLAEAGAYEQFF. In DNA form, the CDR3 reads TGTGCCAGCAGCTTAGCGGAAGCGGGAGCTTATGAGCAGTTCTTC.

The V call is TRBV5-8, the J call TRBJ2-1; either TRBD1 or TRBD2 may supply D (5 bases each). Germline lookup yields CDR1 SGHTS and CDR2 YDEGEE. Trimming removed 0 bases from V and 2 bases from J, with 21 bases in between. The CDR3 is 19 amino acids. The CDR3 sequence is CASSLVTVSRGPAYNEQFF. CDR3 in DNA: TGTGCCAGCAGCTTGGTAACGGTTTCACGGGGACCGGCCTACAATGAGCAGTTCTTC.

This clonotype occurred many times. The chain joins TRBV12-3 or TRBV12-4 to TRBJ1-3; unclear D gene. This CDR3 region has 10 residues. Trimming left V 8 bases short and J 6 bases short, with 5 bases between. CDR3 in amino acids: CASGQNTIYF. The CDR3 coding sequence is TGTGCCAGCGGTCAAAACACCATATATTTT.

This clonotype appeared a few times. In DNA form, the CDR3 reads TGTGCCATCAGTCCCCTCGGGCCGAACACCGGGGAGCTGTTTTTT. Translating it yields CAISPLGPNTGELFF. The V call is TRBV10-3, the J call TRBJ2-2, with D unresolved. V gave up 5 bases and J gave up 0 bases, with 10 bases separating them. Germline V gene data show CDR1 as ENHRY and CDR2 as SYGVKD. The CDR3 consists of 15 residues.

This clonotype has a handful of counts. The chain links TRBV4-3 to TRBJ1-2; 8 bases fit TRBD1. V trimming: 4 bases; J trimming: 3 bases; junction bases outside the gene matches: 10. Germline V gene data show CDR1 as LGHNA and CDR2 as YSLEER. The CDR3 is 16 amino acids. Here the CDR3 reads CASSLVGQGLYYGYTF. For the CDR3, the DNA is TGCGCCAGCAGCCTCGTAGGACAGGGACTATACTATGGCTACACCTTC.

This clonotype was found many times. Its ends do not fully match the called genes, so a read error is possible. The genes are TRBV7-7 and TRBJ2-1, with D perhaps being TRBD1 or TRBD2 (5 bases each). CDR3 length equals 14 residues. CDR1 and CDR2 (germline): SSHAT, FNYEAQ (reference sequence). The CDR3 spells CASSSSGGGNEQFF. The CDR3, as DNA: TGTGCTAGCAGCTCTTCAGGTGGGGGCAATGAGCAGTTCTTC.

The rearrangement uses TRBV20-1 and TRBJ2-5; the match to TRBD2 covers 12 bases. V lost 0 bases, J lost 5 bases, and 10 bases stayed unmatched. Germline V gene data show CDR1 as DFQATT and CDR2 as SNEGSKA (reference sequence). This CDR3 is built from 17 residues. CDR3 region: CSARDLASGRAWETQYF. Written as DNA, the CDR3 is TGCAGTGCTAGAGATCTGGCTAGCGGGAGGGCCTGGGAGACCCAGTACTTC.

The V gene is TRBV7-8, the J gene TRBJ2-3, with 13 bases aligning to TRBD2. Germline V gives CDR1 SGHVS, CDR2 FQNEAQ. After removal of 5 bases from V and 3 bases from J, the junction contained 11 bases not matched to a gene. This CDR3 is 18 amino acids long. CDR3 protein: CASSLWGLAGSGTDTQYF. In DNA, the CDR3 is TGTGCCAGCAGCCTATGGGGACTAGCGGGATCAGGTACAGATACGCAGTATTTT.

This clonotype was found many times. V gene TRBV5-4 combines with J gene TRBJ1-2; 7 bases are a match to TRBD1. Germline V CDR1 and CDR2: SGHNT, YYREEE (reference sequence). V dropped 4 bases and J dropped 3; count of bases not matched to a gene: 9. The CDR3 loop spans 15 amino acids. The CDR3, as DNA: TGTGCCAGCAGCCCGACAGGGAAAAAGGACTATGGCTACACCTTC. Translated: CASSPTGKKDYGYTF.

A remark on this clonotype: The DNA is left out, because the CDR3 cannot be placed on it with certainty; the CDR3 is given as TCRdb lists it. The chain links TRBV7-5 to TRBJ1-5. TRBV7-5 is flagged as a pseudogene. The CDR3 totals 16 residues, both ends included. The CDR3 loop reads CISVPEANYVMRPQHF.

V is TRBV7-2 and J is TRBJ1-5, with TRBD1 identical over 7 bases. This CDR3 has 15 amino acids. The J segment lost 6 bases and the V segment lost 1 base, leaving 6 bases of the junction unmatched. Germline V gene data show CDR1 as SGHTA and CDR2 as FQGNSA. The CDR3 DNA sequence: TGTGCCAGCAGCTTAGGGAGAGGGGGCCCTCAGCCCCAGCATTTT. Its protein product is CASSLGRGGPQPQHF.

The chain combines TRBV12-3 or TRBV12-4 with TRBJ2-5, with D possibly being TRBD2 (5 bases). V lost 6 bases, J lost 5 bases, and 16 bases lay in between. The CDR3 runs to 14 residues. DNA of the CDR3: TGTGCCAGCAGACACCGTGCGGGTGGGGAGACCCAGTACTTC. This sequence encodes CASRHRAGGETQYF.

The J gene is TRBJ2-3, the V gene TRBV28; 7 bases are shared with TRBD1. This CDR3 is built from 15 residues. Unmatched junction bases numbered 9, after V lost 5 bases and J lost 4 bases. Germline CDR1 MDHEN, CDR2 SYDVKM. This CDR3 is CASSLRQGPSDTQYF. CDR3 bases: TGTGCCAGCAGTCTCCGACAGGGTCCCTCAGATACGCAGTATTTT.

This clonotype occurred a few times. The genes are TRBV3-1 and TRBJ1-2; TRBD1 might be the D (6 bases). Germline V gives CDR1 LGHDT, CDR2 YNNKEL (reference sequence). The CDR3 spans 12 residues. Trimming stripped 3 bases from V and 7 bases from J, with 9 bases between. CDR3 loop: CASSQGARGYTF. CDR3 nucleotides: TGTGCCAGCAGCCAGGGGGCCCGTGGCTACACCTTC.